This T cell receptor beta chain is drawn from a study of graft-versus-host responses after intestinal transplantation listed by TCRdb under 2021. For the study in its entirety: The transplants that recipients got were multivisceral, liver-intestinal, or isolated intestinal. Every recipient was given anti-thymocyte globulin induction, followed by roughly 3 years of maintenance tacrolimus and steroids. After intestinal transplantation, graft-versus-host and host-versus-graft alloreactive T cell clones were followed in the graft, circulation and bone marrow using bulk TCR-beta CDR3 sequencing. Alloreactive clones were identified by sequencing pre-transplant mixed lymphocyte reaction products and comparing these products with unstimulated pre-transplant donor and recipient T cells. Of the 20 to 30 intestinal transplant recipients enrolled in the cohort, one of whom was a retransplant, a few patients without pretransplant specimens were excluded. A peak of at least 4% donor T cells among recipient peripheral blood mononuclear cells was the definition used for donor T cell macrochimerism. Rather than being sequenced by the commercial service, samples from a few later patients were sequenced in-house on an Illumina MiSeq and processed with MiXCR. Here is what the overall study found, with its caveats: In the allografts of patients with donor T cell macrochimerism, GvH to HvG T cell clonal ratios were high. Early after transplant, peak levels of circulating GvH clones were found to be associated with declines in HvG clones. GvH clones were detected in recipient bone marrow, and some of these GvH clones were observed earlier in ileal mucosa or blood, consistent with an intestinal mucosal origin. The conclusions were limited by the relatively low number and heterogeneity of the intestinal transplant patients.

Blood samples were collected up to 4 times in the first month after transplant and then at least monthly when available. A word on this clone: Its cognate antigen has yet to be identified. No much larger clone is present one base from it, and per-base qualities are unavailable.

V is shortened by 3 bases, J by 1 base, and the region joining them spans 6 bases. The germline V gene supplies CDR1 SQVTM and CDR2 ANQGSEA. The CDR3 spans 12 residues, from the cysteine through the phenylalanine. CDR3 DNA only is kept here, 36 bases in frame from base 1. To prepare the library, the immunoSEQ multiplex PCR assay was applied. For most patients, high-throughput TCR-beta CDR3 sequencing of genomic DNA was performed by Adaptive Biotechnologies. In the authors' own workflow: TCR sequencing data were retrieved from Adaptive's ImmunoSEQ software for roughly 17 patients, whereas a few other patients were processed with MiXCR and VDJtools. Because the origin of CDR3 nucleotide sequences shared between donor and recipient could not be assigned, those sequences were removed. To be classed as alloreactive, a clone needed at least 2-fold expansion over unstimulated cells and a minimum CFSE-low frequency of 0.002% (template counts) or 0.001% (read counts). Clones detected in sequenced pre-transplant spleen, lymph node, or MLR CFSE-low populations of the donor or recipient were defined as mappable. The cumulative frequency of alloreactive clones was calculated as a percentage of all sequences, weighted by copy number. This immuneACCESS table, as held by TCRdb, lists in-frame sequences with V and J called but not all clones. Of the missing ones, under half trace to an unresolved V gene in checked studies; the others have no known cause. The V and J calls and clone size are taken from that table; D and trimming were inferred from the DNA. A total of nearly 100,000 clones appear in this sample, 90% of them only once. The ten biggest clones cover 15% to 20% of the sample.

This clonotype originated in a human patient who received an intestinal transplant, so some T cells may come from the graft donor. The material sequenced was PBMCs, taken about 460 days after intestinal transplant. Recombination joined TRBV29-1 with TRBJ1-1; TRBD1 might be the D gene, on 5 matching bases. The nucleotide sequence is TGCAGCGTTGATAGGGGGAACACTGAAGCTTTCTTT. Protein translation: CSVDRGNTEAFF.